Listed here are 5 T cell receptor beta chains from one sample, sequenced in a study of Tregs in tolerant kidney transplant recipients. TCRdb's table, derived via immunoSEQ multiplex PCR, lists solely in-frame clones and lacks some. The sample shows under 300,000 clones, approximately 83% of them seen only once. The sample comprised CD4+ T cells from blood. These receptors came from a human donor in good health.

CDR3 nucleotides: TGTGCCACCTCGATAGGGGTAGCGGGGCCCTACGAGCAGTACTTC. This gives the protein CATSIGVAGPYEQYF. The chain employs TRBV19 and TRBJ2-7; 8 nucleotides match TRBD2. Germline CDR1 and CDR2: LNHDA and SQIVND (reference sequence). Trimming at V came to 10 bases and at J to 2 bases, leaving 13 bases not matched to a gene. This CDR3 comprises 15 residues.

This chain connects TRBV7-8 to TRBJ1-1, with 7 bases lining up with TRBD1. Germline CDR1 SGHVS, CDR2 FQNEAQ. There are 16 residues in the CDR3. V lost 1 base to trimming and J lost 2 bases; unmatched junction nucleotides: 7. Here the CDR3 reads CASSLVQGQLNTEAFF. The CDR3 DNA reads TGTGCCAGCAGCTTAGTACAGGGGCAGTTAAACACTGAAGCTTTCTTT. The full variable domain, in which reference TRBV7-8 and TRBJ1-1 provide the parts outside the CDR3, is GAGVSQSPRYKVAKRGQDVALRCDPISGHVSLFWYQQALGQGPEFLTYFQNEAQLDKSGLPSDRFFAERPEGSVSTLKIQRTQQEDSAVYLCASSLVQGQLNTEAFFGQGTRLTVV.

In this sample, this clone turned up a few times. This sequence joins TRBV6-6 and TRBJ1-2; 9 bases fit TRBD1. Germline V gives CDR1 MNHNY, CDR2 SVGAGI (reference sequence). The CDR3 length is 14 residues. The V segment lost 6 bases and the J segment 7 bases; nucleotides outside the gene matches: 9. In nucleotides, the CDR3 is TGTGCCAGCAGGATCCCGGGACAGGGAGGTGGCTACACCTTC. Translating gives CASRIPGQGGGYTF.

This chain links TRBV18 with TRBJ2-7; D gene uncertain. Germline-derived CDR1 and CDR2 are KGHSH and LQKENI. With 9 bases removed from V and 1 base from J, the gap between germline ends came to 13 bases. The CDR3 length is 13 residues. The CDR3 here is CASFEDGSYEQYF. The CDR3 DNA sequence: TGTGCCAGTTTCGAGGACGGTTCCTACGAGCAGTACTTC. Together with reference TRBV18 and TRBJ2-7, the CDR3 gives the full variable domain: NAGVMQNPRHLVRRRGQEARLRCSPMKGHSHVYWYRQLPEEGLKFMVYLQKENIIDESGMPKERFSAEFPKEGPSILRIQQVVRGDSAAYFCASFEDGSYEQYFGPGTRLTVT.

The DNA of the CDR3 is TGTGCCAGCTCACCAGGACCGGGACAGGGGATCTACGAGCAGTACTTC. This encodes CASSPGPGQGIYEQYF. V is TRBV18 and J is TRBJ2-7; 10 bases agree with TRBD1. Germline CDR1 reads KGHSH; CDR2 reads LQKENI. J gave up 3 bases and V 2 bases, and 7 bases lay outside the gene matches. CDR3 length equals 16 residues.